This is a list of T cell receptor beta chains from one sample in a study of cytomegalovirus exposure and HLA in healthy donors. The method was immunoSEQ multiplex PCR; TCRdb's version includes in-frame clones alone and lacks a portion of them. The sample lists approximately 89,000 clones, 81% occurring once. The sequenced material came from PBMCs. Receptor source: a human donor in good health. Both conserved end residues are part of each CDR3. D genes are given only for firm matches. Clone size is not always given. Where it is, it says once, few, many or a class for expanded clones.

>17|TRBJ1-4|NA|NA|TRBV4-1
TGCGCCAGCAGCCACGGACGCTTTGGGAGGGATAATGAAAAACTGTTTTTT
CASSHGRFGRDNEKLFF
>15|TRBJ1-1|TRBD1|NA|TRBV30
TGTGCCTGGAGCCGACAGGGCTCCCTGGGCACTGAAGCTTTCTTT
CAWSRQGSLGTEAFF
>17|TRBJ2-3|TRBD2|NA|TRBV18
TGTGCCAGCTCACCCCCGGGACTAGCGAGCCCCACAGATACGCAGTATTTT
CASSPPGLASPTDTQYF
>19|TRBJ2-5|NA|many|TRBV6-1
TGTGCCAGCAGTGAATCCAGGGGTTACACTAGCGAGTTGGGGGAGACCCAGTACTTC
CASSESRGYTSELGETQYF
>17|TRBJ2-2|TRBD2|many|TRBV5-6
TGTGCCAGCAGCCCACCGGGACTAGCAGGGTGGGCCGGGGAGCTGTTTTTT
CASSPPGLAGWAGELFF
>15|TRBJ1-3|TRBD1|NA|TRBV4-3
TGCGCCAGCAGCCAGGAACAGGGGACTGGAAACACCATATATTTT
CASSQEQGTGNTIYF
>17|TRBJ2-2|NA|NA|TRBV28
TGTGCCAGCAGTCTACCCGGGAATCTCCTACTCACCGGGGAGCTGTTTTTT
CASSLPGNLLLTGELFF
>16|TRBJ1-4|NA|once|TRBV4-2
TGTGCCAGCAGCCAAGCAGAGCGGGGATGGAATGAAAAACTGTTTTTT
CASSQAERGWNEKLFF
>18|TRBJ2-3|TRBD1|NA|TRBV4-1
TGCGCCAGCAGCCACCCCGGGACAGGGAATAGGAGGTCAGATACGCAGTATTTT
CASSHPGTGNRRSDTQYF
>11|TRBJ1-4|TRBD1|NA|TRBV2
TGTGCCATCCGGGACAGGGGAAAACTGTTTTTT
CAIRDRGKLFF
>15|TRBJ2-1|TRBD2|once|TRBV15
TGTGCCACCAGCATTAGGACTAGCGGGAGGCCCCACCAGTTCTTC
CATSIRTSGRPHQFF
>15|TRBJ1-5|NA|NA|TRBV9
TGTGCCAGCAGCGCAGACGGGTATAGCAATCAGCCCCAGCATTTT
CASSADGYSNQPQHF
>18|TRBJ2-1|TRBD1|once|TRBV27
TGTGCCAGCAGGCGCCCGGGACAGGGGACCTCCTCCTACAATGAGCAGTTCTTC
CASRRPGQGTSSYNEQFF
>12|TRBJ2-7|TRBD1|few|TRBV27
TGTGCCAGCAGCTACAGGGGCAGCGAGCAGTACTTC
CASSYRGSEQYF
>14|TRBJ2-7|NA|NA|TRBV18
TGTGCCAGCTCCGCCCTCGGGCAGGGCTACGAGCAGTACTTC
CASSALGQGYEQYF
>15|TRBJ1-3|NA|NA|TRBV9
TGTGCCAGCAGCGTAGGAGTGGTCTCTGGAAACACCATATATTTT
CASSVGVVSGNTIYF
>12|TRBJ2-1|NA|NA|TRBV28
TGTGCCAGCAGTTTTCAGCGGAATGAGCAGTTCTTC
CASSFQRNEQFF
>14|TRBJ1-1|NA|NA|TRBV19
TGTGCCAGTAGGGCAGGGAGGTTGTACACTGAAGCTTTCTTT
CASRAGRLYTEAFF
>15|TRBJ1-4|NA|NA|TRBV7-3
TGTGCCAGCAGCCGAAGCGGGGGTGGCGGTGAAAAACTGTTTTTT
CASSRSGGGGEKLFF
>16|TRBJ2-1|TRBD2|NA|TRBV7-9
TGTGCCAGCAGCTTAAGCGGGAGTGGCTCCTACAATGAGCAGTTCTTC
CASSLSGSGSYNEQFF
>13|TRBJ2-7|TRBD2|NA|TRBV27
TGTGCCACCTCTAGCGGGAACTCCTACGAGCAGTACTTC
CATSSGNSYEQYF
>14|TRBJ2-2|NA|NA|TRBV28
TGTGCCAGCAGTTTATGGGGTAGCTCCGGGGAGCTGTTTTTT
CASSLWGSSGELFF
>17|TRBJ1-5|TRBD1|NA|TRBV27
TGTGCCAGCAGTTCCCACAGGGGAATGGCCGTGAATCAGCCCCAGCATTTT
CASSSHRGMAVNQPQHF
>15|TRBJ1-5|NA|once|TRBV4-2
TGTGCCAGCAGCGAGGGCCCAAATAGCAATCAGCCCCAGCATTTT
CASSEGPNSNQPQHF
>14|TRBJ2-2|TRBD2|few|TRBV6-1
TGTGCCAGCCTAAGCGGGGGTGGGGTCGGGGAGCTGTTTTTT
CASLSGGGVGELFF
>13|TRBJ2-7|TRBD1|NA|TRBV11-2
TGTGCCAGCTCCCTGGGGACAGGGTACGAGCAGTACTTC
CASSLGTGYEQYF
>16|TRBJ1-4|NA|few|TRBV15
TGTGCCACCAGCAGAGATTCCGGACAGAGAAATGAAAAACTGTTTTTT
CATSRDSGQRNEKLFF
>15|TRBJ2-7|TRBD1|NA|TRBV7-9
TGTGCCAGCAGCTCCCTCCGGGACAGGGTCTACGAGCAGTACTTC
CASSSLRDRVYEQYF
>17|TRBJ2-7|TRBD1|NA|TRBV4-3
TGCGCCAGCAGCCACTCCCTAGGGGGACAGGGGTTGAGCGAGCAGTACTTC
CASSHSLGGQGLSEQYF
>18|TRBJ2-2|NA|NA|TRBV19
TGTGCCAGTAGTATAGAATGGGGCAACTACCAAAACACCGGGGAGCTGTTTTTT
CASSIEWGNYQNTGELFF
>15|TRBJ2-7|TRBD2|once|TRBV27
TGTGCCAGCAGTTTGGGAGGGTCCTTTGGGAACGAGCAGTACTTC
CASSLGGSFGNEQYF
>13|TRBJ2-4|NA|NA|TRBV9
TGTGCCAGCAGCGTAGGACAGGATGGCATTCAGTACTTC
CASSVGQDGIQYF
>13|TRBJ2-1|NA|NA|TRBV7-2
TGTGCCAGCAGCGTGACTAGCTACAATGAGCAGTTCTTC
CASSVTSYNEQFF
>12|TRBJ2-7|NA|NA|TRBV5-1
TGCGCCAGCAGCCGGAGGGCCTACGAGCAGTACTTC
CASSRRAYEQYF
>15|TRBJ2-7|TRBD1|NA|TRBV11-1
TGTGCCAGCAGCGTCGCCCCGGGACAGGGGAACGAGCAGTACTTC
CASSVAPGQGNEQYF
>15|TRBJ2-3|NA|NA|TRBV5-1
TGCGCCAGCAGCTTGGAGCATCCCAGCACAGATACGCAGTATTTT
CASSLEHPSTDTQYF
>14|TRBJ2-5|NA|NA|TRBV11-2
TGTGCCAGCCTCCCGGGGGGCCAAGGGAGGACCCAGTACTTC
CASLPGGQGRTQYF
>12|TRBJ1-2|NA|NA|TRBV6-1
TGTGCCAGCGGAGGTTTGGGCTATGGCTACACCTTC
CASGGLGYGYTF
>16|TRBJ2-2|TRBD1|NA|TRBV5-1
TGCGCCAGCAGCCTCGGACAGGGGGCTAACACCGGGGAGCTGTTTTTT
CASSLGQGANTGELFF
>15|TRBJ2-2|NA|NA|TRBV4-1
TGCGCCAGCAGCCAAGGAGCGGCGAACACCGGGGAGCTGTTTTTT
CASSQGAANTGELFF
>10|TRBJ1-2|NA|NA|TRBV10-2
TGCGCCAGCAGGAGCTATGGCTACACCTTC
CASRSYGYTF
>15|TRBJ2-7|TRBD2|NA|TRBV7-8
TGTGCCAGCAGCTCGGGATCCCTCACTAGCGGCGAGCAGTACTTC
CASSSGSLTSGEQYF
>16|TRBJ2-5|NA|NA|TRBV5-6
TGTGCCAGCAGCTTCGGTCGGGCGGGTGGTCAAGAGACCCAGTACTTC
CASSFGRAGGQETQYF
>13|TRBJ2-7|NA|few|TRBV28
TGTGCCAGCAACCCCGGGAGCGTGCGCGAGCAGTACTTC
CASNPGSVREQYF
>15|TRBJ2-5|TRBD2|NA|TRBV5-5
TGTGCCAGCAGCTTGGGACTAGCGGGAAAAGAGACCCAGTACTTC
CASSLGLAGKETQYF